The sequence of this TCR beta chain was determined in a study of T cell changes during pregnancy in multiple sclerosis. V lost 5 bases and J lost 7; bases outside the gene matches: 10. This CDR3 region has 15 residues. Germline V lookup: CDR1 MDHEN, CDR2 SYDVKM. This table comes from immunoSEQ multiplex PCR, and its TCRdb copy is limited to in-frame clones, with some not included. The sample lists approximately 52,000 clones, 88% seen once, with 1% to 1.5% in the top ten. This receptor was obtained from a female donor with multiple sclerosis, enrolled in a pregnancy study. The chain recombines TRBV28 with TRBJ1-5, with 8 bases fitting TRBD1. Sequenced material: CD4+ T cells from peripheral blood mononuclear cells, taken in the second trimester of pregnancy. CDR3: CASSPPDRGHQPQHF. CDR3 DNA sequence: TGTGCCAGCAGTCCACCCGACAGGGGACACCAGCCCCAGCATTTT.